This T cell receptor (beta chain) was identified during a study of T cell responses to AZD1222 COVID-19 vaccine. Findings of the study overall: Sampling that yielded the repertoires occurred only after the peak T cell response. Spike-specific TCRs gained breadth and depth after people received two AZD1222 doses. The reported proportion of spike-specific TCRs targeting unmutated variant regions was nearly half.

The length of the CDR3 is 15 residues. Germline V gives CDR1 MNHEY, CDR2 SVGEGT. The V and J ends lost 3 bases and 7 bases, in that order; junction bases with no gene match: 5. Only in-frame clones appear in the TCRdb table, and some are missing; sequencing was by immunoSEQ multiplex PCR. The sample comprises 120,000 to 150,000 clones, under 95% of which are singletons, and about 2.1% rests with the top ten. To note about this clone: As yet, its antigen is unknown.

The sequence came from an adult in good health. The sequencing used peripheral blood, collected on day 0 of AZD1222 vaccination. The chain joins TRBV6-2 or TRBV6-3 to TRBJ1-5, with 11 bases aligning to TRBD1. The CDR3 is CASSYLGQGGQPQHF. DNA for the CDR3: TGTGCCAGCAGTTATCTGGGACAGGGGGGACAGCCCCAGCATTTT.